The 19 T cell receptor beta chains listed next were all sequenced from one sample in a study of blood T cell repertoires in COVID-19. TCRdb's table, derived via immunoSEQ multiplex PCR, lists solely in-frame clones and lacks some. The profile covers under 150,000 clones, with around 82% appearing a single time and roughly 4% taken by the ten largest. The sequencing input was PBMCs or T cells enriched from blood (not recorded which). The origin of the receptors is a man over 45 in a cohort exposed to, infected with or recovered from COVID-19 (not recorded which).

The chain is built from TRBV5-1 and TRBJ1-1; D is uncertain. Germline V CDR1 and CDR2: SGHRS, YFSETQ. The CDR3 sequence is 15 residues long. Between the trimmed V and J ends, which lost 5 bases and 0 bases, there was a span of 14 bases. The CDR3 nucleotides read TGCGCCAGCAGATACTCAGGCTATCTGAACACTGAAGCTTTCTTT. This codes for CASRYSGYLNTEAFF.

This chain joins TRBV2 and TRBJ2-1; no clear D gene. The CDR3 has 13 amino acids. V lost 1 base, J lost 5 bases, and 6 bases lay in between. CDR1 and CDR2 from the germline V gene are SNHLY and FYNNEI. The CDR3 sequence: CASSEGLNNEQFF. CDR3 bases: TGTGCCAGCAGTGAAGGACTGAACAATGAGCAGTTCTTC.

Notes on this clone: Other DNA sequences of this sample code for an identical CDR3. The chain uses TRBV7-2 and TRBJ1-2; 7 nucleotides agree with TRBD1. In germline, CDR1 is SGHTA, CDR2 FQGNSA. The V segment lost 5 bases and the J segment 1 base; nucleotides outside the gene matches: 4. The CDR3 runs to 14 residues. For the CDR3, the DNA is TGTGCCAGCAGCACCACAGGGGTTAACTATGGCTACACCTTC. It is translated as CASSTTGVNYGYTF.

This chain uses TRBV18 with TRBJ2-5, with a possible D match to TRBD1 (5 bases). Trimming removed 1 base from V and 4 bases from J, with 13 bases in between. Germline CDR1 reads KGHSH; CDR2 reads LQKENI. The CDR3 consists of 15 residues. The CDR3: CASSPRTTLGETQYF. The CDR3, as DNA: TGTGCCAGCTCACCACGGACAACCCTGGGAGAGACCCAGTACTTC.

This clone was picked up a small number of times. The chain employs TRBV6-5 and TRBJ1-5, with D perhaps TRBD1 (5 bases). Trimming removed 8 bases at V and 3 bases at J, with 11 bases between. This CDR3 comprises 13 residues. The germline V gene encodes CDR1 MNHEY and CDR2 SVGAGI. The CDR3 region has the DNA TGTGCCAGCCGGGCAGGGTACAATCAGCCCCAGCATTTT. It translates to CASRAGYNQPQHF.

This chain links TRBV3-1 (or the pseudogene TRBV3-2) with TRBJ1-2, with D perhaps matching TRBD1 (5 bases). V lost 8 bases and J lost 6, with 22 bases in between. The germline CDR1 and CDR2 sequences are LGHDT and YNNKEL (reference sequence). This CDR3 contains 15 residues. The CDR3 here is CASYLSSGGRNGYTF. The CDR3 region has the DNA TGTGCCAGCTATTTAAGCAGCGGGGGTCGGAATGGCTACACCTTC.

This chain links TRBV30 with TRBJ1-5; TRBD1 matches at 10 bases. The CDR3 sequence is 15 residues long. V lost 2 bases and J lost 11; bases outside the gene matches: 12. Germline CDR1 GTSNPN, CDR2 SVGIG (reference sequence). CDR3 in amino acids: CAWSSRDRGIGTQHF. The CDR3 coding sequence is TGTGCCTGGAGTAGCCGGGACAGGGGTATTGGGACCCAGCATTTT.

This sequence joins TRBV11-2 and TRBJ1-5; 11 positions match TRBD1. V gave up 6 bases and J gave up 2 bases; unmatched junction bases: 3. The CDR3 length is 15 residues. Germline V gives CDR1 SGHAT, CDR2 FQNNGV. CDR3: CASSSGQGGNQPQHF. The CDR3 DNA reads as TGTGCCAGCAGTTCGGGACAGGGGGGCAATCAGCCCCAGCATTTT.

A few counts support this clone. The V gene is TRBV2, the J gene TRBJ2-7, with TRBD1 matching 9 bases. J gave up 0 bases and V 8 bases, and 8 bases lay outside the gene matches. From germline, CDR1 is SNHLY and CDR2 FYNNEI. The CDR3 loop spans 15 amino acids. The CDR3 sequence is CASWWTGADSYEQYF. The CDR3 DNA follows: TGTGCCAGCTGGTGGACAGGGGCCGACTCCTACGAGCAGTACTTC.

The gene calls are TRBV30 and TRBJ2-1; D is ambiguous. Trimming removed 2 bases from V and 8 bases from J, with 7 bases in between. The CDR3 contains 11 residues. Germline values: CDR1 GTSNPN, CDR2 SVGIG (reference sequence). The CDR3 spells CAWSSLYEQFF. Written as DNA, the CDR3 is TGTGCCTGGAGTTCCCTCTATGAGCAGTTCTTC. Full variable domain (missing parts from reference TRBV30 and TRBJ2-1): SQTIHQWPATLVQPVGSPLSLECTVEGTSNPNLYWYRQAAGRGLQLLFYSVGIGQISSEVPQNLSASRPQDRQFILSSKKLLLSDSGFYLCAWSSLYEQFFGPGTRLTVL.

This chain connects TRBV7-9 to TRBJ2-3; possibly TRBD2 for D (5 bases). Germline V lookup: CDR1 SEHNR, CDR2 FQNEAQ (reference sequence). This CDR3 region has 15 residues. The V end lost 1 base, the J end lost 0 bases, and 8 bases lay between the germline ends. Here the CDR3 DNA reads TGTGCCAGCAGCTTAGAAAGCGGTAGCACAGATACGCAGTATTTT. Protein product: CASSLESGSTDTQYF. Combining the CDR3 with reference TRBV7-9 and TRBJ2-3 gives the whole variable domain DTGVSQNPRHKITKRGQNVTFRCDPISEHNRLYWYRQTLGQGPEFLTYFQNEAQLEKSRLLSDRFSAERPKGSFSTLEIQRTEQGDSAMYLCASSLESGSTDTQYFGPGTRLTVL.

This sequence joins TRBV28 and TRBJ2-6; a weak D match, TRBD1 (6 bases). The CDR3 spans 15 residues. The germline V and J ends were trimmed by 11 bases and 0 bases, with 14 bases remaining between them. The V gene's germline CDR1 is MDHEN and CDR2 SYDVKM. The CDR3 region is CAEGTTHSGANVLTF. The CDR3 nucleotides read TGTGCCGAGGGGACAACTCACTCTGGGGCCAACGTCCTGACTTTC.

The chain has TRBV19 and TRBJ2-1; TRBD2 might be the D (5 bases). Trimming removed 3 bases at V and 0 bases at J, with 12 bases between. Germline CDR1 reads LNHDA; CDR2 reads SQIVND (reference sequence). The CDR3 spans 16 residues. CDR3 bases: TGTGCCAGTAGTATCTCTAGCAGGAGCTCCTACAATGAGCAGTTCTTC. This sequence encodes CASSISSRSSYNEQFF.

The CDR3 DNA reads as TGCGCCAGCAGCCCTCATAGAACTAGCGGGGAAATGGGTGAGCAGTTCTTC. Encoded protein: CASSPHRTSGEMGEQFF. The gene calls are TRBV4-3 and TRBJ2-1, with 10 bases fitting TRBD2. Germline CDR1 LGHNA, CDR2 YSLEER. Losses at the gene ends were 4 bases for V and 9 bases for J; bases not matched to a gene: 15. This CDR3 is built from 17 residues.

V gene TRBV7-6 combines with J gene TRBJ2-2, with TRBD2 identical over 8 bases. J was trimmed by 3 bases and V by 3 bases; bases with no gene match: 6. The CDR3 spans 16 residues. Germline V gene lookup returns CDR1 SGHVS and CDR2 FNYEAQ. The CDR3 loop is CASSFSGGTDTGELFF. In nucleotides, the CDR3 is TGTGCCAGCAGCTTCTCGGGGGGGACGGACACCGGGGAGCTGTTTTTT.

The chain uses TRBV15 and TRBJ2-1, with 7 bases that match TRBD2. Germline CDR1 and CDR2: LNHNV and YYDKDF (reference sequence). This CDR3 is 16 amino acids long. V lost 1 base to trimming and J lost 3 bases; unmatched junction nucleotides: 6. Written as DNA, the CDR3 is TGTGCCACCAGCAGAGTCGCGGGGGAAAACTACAATGAGCAGTTCTTC. This translates into CATSRVAGENYNEQFF.

The rearrangement uses TRBV14 and TRBJ2-1, with 7 nucleotides matching TRBD2. Trimming took 1 base from V and 4 from J; bases not matched to a gene: 7. The germline V gene has CDR1 SGHDN and CDR2 FVKESK. The CDR3 sequence is 16 residues long. The CDR3 here is CASSQVGRGKYNEQFF. In DNA, the CDR3 is TGTGCCAGCAGCCAAGTAGGGCGGGGGAAGTACAATGAGCAGTTCTTC. Using reference TRBV14 and TRBJ2-1 for the parts outside the CDR3, the full variable domain is EAGVTQFPSHSVIEKGQTVTLRCDPISGHDNLYWYRRVMGKEIKFLLHFVKESKQDESGMPNNRFLAERTGGTYSTLKVQPAELEDSGVYFCASSQVGRGKYNEQFFGPGTRLTVL.

The gene calls are TRBV5-5 and TRBJ1-1; tentative D call: TRBD1 (6 bases). The CDR3 runs 15 residues. Looked up from germline, CDR1 is SGHKS and CDR2 is YYEKEE (reference sequence). V lost 4 bases to trimming and J lost 1 base, with 14 bases between them. The CDR3 reads CASSGTGTTNTEAFF. The CDR3 DNA follows: TGTGCCAGCAGCGGTACCGGGACAACGAACACTGAAGCTTTCTTT. The full variable domain, with the rest looked up from reference TRBV5-5 and TRBJ1-1, is DAGVTQSPTHLIKTRGQQVTLRCSPISGHKSVSWYQQVLGQGPQFIFQYYEKEERGRGNFPDRFSARQFPNYSSELNVNALLLGDSALYLCASSGTGTTNTEAFFGQGTRLTVV.

The genes are TRBV5-4 and TRBJ2-1; D is perhaps TRBD1 (6 bases). The germline V gene encodes CDR1 SGHNT and CDR2 YYREEE (reference sequence). Trimming removed 4 bases from V and 3 bases from J, with 14 bases in between. The CDR3 runs to 15 residues. The CDR3 nucleotides are TGTGCCAGCAGCATGGTAGGGACAAACTACAATGAGCAGTTCTTC. It translates to CASSMVGTNYNEQFF. The full variable domain, with the rest looked up from reference TRBV5-4 and TRBJ2-1, is ETGVTQSPTHLIKTRGQQVTLRCSSQSGHNTVSWYQQALGQGPQFIFQYYREEENGRGNFPPRFSGLQFPNYSSELNVNALELDDSALYLCASSMVGTNYNEQFFGPGTRLTVL.